Below, 23 T cell receptor beta chains from the same sample are listed, as sequenced in a study of blood T cell repertoires in COVID-19 (TCRdb year 2020). The library was prepared using the immunoSEQ multiplex PCR assay. As stored in TCRdb, this immuneACCESS dataset retains in-frame rearrangements with V and J assigned. A fraction of the clones does not appear; measured against another copy, unresolved V genes explain less than half of the discrepancy, and the remainder lacks a known reason. This sample has tens of thousands of clones in its table, and approximately 88% of those were observed once. The top ten clones comprise roughly 45% of the sample. Specimen: peripheral blood. The source is a human donor in a cohort sampled during active COVID-19.

Only one count was recorded for this clone. CDR3 sequence (DNA): TGTGCCAGCAGCTTAGGGACTAGCGGCCCCTACGAGCAGTACTTC. Translating it yields CASSLGTSGPYEQYF. This sequence joins TRBV7-2 and TRBJ2-7, with TRBD2 matching over 10 bases. The CDR3 covers 15 residues. Germline V gene data show CDR1 as SGHTA and CDR2 as FQGNSA. J was trimmed by 2 bases and V by 1 base; bases with no gene match: 2.

This clone was seen once. The rearrangement uses TRBV6-5 and TRBJ1-1; 10 positions agree with TRBD1. The V and J ends lost 6 bases and 10 bases, in that order; junction bases with no gene match: 11. The CDR3 length is 14 residues. Germline loops: CDR1 MNHEY, CDR2 SVGAGI. The CDR3: CASSRDRGPQGAFF. DNA of the CDR3: TGTGCCAGCAGCCGGGACAGGGGCCCCCAAGGAGCTTTCTTT.

The J gene is TRBJ2-3, the V gene TRBV12-3 or TRBV12-4; tentative D call: TRBD2 (5 bases). The CDR3 has 13 amino acids. Trimming removed 6 bases from V and 5 bases from J, with 12 bases in between. CDR3 in amino acids: CASSPDGVDTQYF. CDR3 nucleotide sequence: TGTGCCAGCAGCCCTGACGGGGTAGATACGCAGTATTTT.

This chain links TRBV5-1 with TRBJ1-2; 9 bases align to TRBD1. After removal of 5 bases from V and 5 bases from J, the junction contained 7 bases not matched to a gene. Germline assignment: CDR1 SGHRS and CDR2 YFSETQ. The CDR3 is 14 residues long. The CDR3 here is CASRTGTGLYGYTF. The CDR3 DNA reads TGCGCCAGCAGGACCGGGACAGGGCTTTATGGCTACACCTTC.

This clone was detected a few times. The chain carries TRBV23-1 and TRBJ2-3; D possibly corresponds to TRBD1 (7 bases). TRBV23-1 is identified as an open reading frame with a role that is uncertain. V was pared by 0 bases and J by 8 bases, with 9 bases between. There are 13 residues in the CDR3. CDR3: CASSQSQGGTQYF. For the CDR3, the DNA is TGCGCCAGCAGTCAATCTCAGGGGGGTACGCAGTATTTT.

V and J are TRBV2 and TRBJ1-2; D remains ambiguous. CDR3 size: 12 residues. Germline V lookup: CDR1 SNHLY, CDR2 FYNNEI. V lost 7 bases and J 6 bases, leaving 12 bases between the germline ends. CDR3 bases: TGTGCCAGCACGTTCAGGATCCATGGCTACACCTTC. This sequence encodes CASTFRIHGYTF.

This clone was seen only a few times. The chain has TRBV6-5 and TRBJ2-3; 7 bases line up with TRBD2. Germline lookup yields CDR1 MNHEY and CDR2 SVGAGI. V dropped 9 bases and J dropped 2; count of bases not matched to a gene: 5. The CDR3 covers 13 residues. CDR3 bases: TGTGCCAGTGAGCGGGGTATCACAGATACGCAGTATTTT. Translation gives CASERGITDTQYF.

In its sample, this clone was seen a few times. CDR3 DNA sequence: TGTGCCAGCAGTTACGAGACAGGGGGTATGAACACTGAAGCTTTCTTT. Its protein product is CASSYETGGMNTEAFF. V and J are TRBV6-2 or TRBV6-3 and TRBJ1-1; TRBD1 aligns across 9 bases. The CDR3 is made up of 16 amino acids. In germline, CDR1 is MNHEY, CDR2 SVGEGT. The V segment lost 2 bases and the J segment 0 bases; nucleotides outside the gene matches: 4.

The chain couples TRBV19 to TRBJ1-5; a possible D gene is TRBD1 (5 bases). From germline, CDR1 is LNHDA and CDR2 SQIVND (reference sequence). V lost 8 bases to trimming and J lost 6 bases, with 11 bases between them. The CDR3 sequence is 12 residues long. The DNA for the CDR3 is TGTGCCAGTTCTTCAGGGCGTCAGCCCCAGCATTTT. Its translation is CASSSGRQPQHF. Complete variable domain (other parts from reference TRBV19 and TRBJ1-5): DGGITQSPKYLFRKEGQNVTLSCEQNLNHDAMYWYRQDPGQGLRLIYYSQIVNDFQKGDIAEGYSVSREKKESFPLTVTSAQKNPTAFYLCASSSGRQPQHFGDGTRLSIL.

The chain combines TRBV5-4 with TRBJ2-5; D remains ambiguous. Germline V lookup: CDR1 SGHNT, CDR2 YYREEE (reference sequence). V was clipped by 1 base and J by 4 bases, with 11 bases between them. The CDR3 spans 14 residues. The DNA for the CDR3 is TGTGCCAGCAGCTTGCGAGGCAGCCCAGAGACCCAGTACTTC. Translation: CASSLRGSPETQYF.

The chain employs TRBV11-1 and TRBJ1-4, with TRBD1 matching 10 bases. V gave up 7 bases and J gave up 8 bases; unmatched junction bases: 13. Germline V gene data show CDR1 as SGHAT and CDR2 as FQDESV (reference sequence). The CDR3 extends over 16 amino acids. The CDR3 protein is CASTPPLGTGEEKLFF. The CDR3 nucleotides read TGTGCCAGCACCCCCCCCCTGGGGACAGGGGAGGAAAAACTGTTTTTT.

This clone was observed once. V usage is TRBV5-5 and J usage is TRBJ2-5; 11 bases line up with TRBD2. The CDR3 covers 15 residues. V shed 0 bases, J shed 3 bases, and the junction held 1 base outside the gene matches. In germline, CDR1 is SGHKS, CDR2 YYEKEE (reference sequence). CDR3 nucleotide sequence: TGTGCCAGCAGCTTGGGACTAGCGGGGAAAGAGACCCAGTACTTC. Translating it yields CASSLGLAGKETQYF.

V usage is TRBV7-2 and J usage is TRBJ2-1; D might be TRBD1 (6 bases). The germline V and J ends were trimmed by 3 bases and 8 bases, with 11 bases remaining between them. Germline assignment: CDR1 SGHTA and CDR2 FQGNSA. This CDR3 is 13 amino acids long. CDR3 in DNA: TGTGCCAGCAGCTTTATACAGGGCGATGAGCAGTTCTTC. Its translation: CASSFIQGDEQFF.

This chain connects TRBV5-1 to TRBJ2-1; D uncertain. Per the germline V gene, CDR1 is SGHRS and CDR2 is YFSETQ. The length of the CDR3 is 16 residues. With 0 bases removed from V and 4 bases from J, the gap between germline ends came to 14 bases. The CDR3 is CASSLGATSSYNEQFF. Written as DNA, the CDR3 is TGCGCCAGCAGCTTGGGGGCCACCTCGTCGTACAATGAGCAGTTCTTC. Full variable domain (outside the CDR3, taken from reference TRBV5-1 and TRBJ2-1): KAGVTQTPRYLIKTRGQQVTLSCSPISGHRSVSWYQQTPGQGLQFLFEYFSETQRNKGNFPGRFSGRQFSNSRSEMNVSTLELGDSALYLCASSLGATSSYNEQFFGPGTRLTVL.

CDR3 amino acids: CASSIRRGGSTDTQYF. CDR3 nucleotides: TGTGCCAGTAGTATCCGCCGGGGGGGTAGCACAGATACGCAGTATTTT. V and J are TRBV19 and TRBJ2-3, with 8 bases matching TRBD2. Trimming at V came to 3 bases and at J to 0 bases, leaving 5 bases not matched to a gene. The CDR3 is made up of 16 amino acids. Germline lookup yields CDR1 LNHDA and CDR2 SQIVND (reference sequence).

The J gene is TRBJ2-5, the V gene TRBV19, with 9 bases that match TRBD1. After removal of 3 bases from V and 2 bases from J, the junction contained 4 bases not matched to a gene. Germline V gene sequence: CDR1 LNHDA, CDR2 SQIVND (reference sequence). The CDR3 has 15 residues. CDR3 residues: CASSIGTGRQETQYF. The DNA of the CDR3 is TGTGCCAGTAGTATCGGGACAGGGAGACAAGAGACCCAGTACTTC.

The CDR3 nucleotides read TGTGCCAGCAGTTTTGGGGTCGACAGGTCCCACGAGCAGTACTTC. Its protein is CASSFGVDRSHEQYF. The chain recombines TRBV27 with TRBJ2-7; a weak D match, TRBD1 (6 bases). The V gene lost 3 bases and the J gene lost 5 bases, with 17 bases spanning the gap. The CDR3 sequence is 15 residues long. Germline V gene lookup returns CDR1 MNHEY and CDR2 SMNVEV (reference sequence).

The J gene is TRBJ2-1, the V gene TRBV10-3; 9 bases are shared with TRBD2. V was clipped by 6 bases and J by 9 bases; unmatched bases: 12. This CDR3 has 15 amino acids. Germline loops: CDR1 ENHRY, CDR2 SYGVKD. The chain's CDR3 is CAISFPSGNSGEQFF. The CDR3 DNA is TGTGCCATCAGCTTCCCTAGCGGGAATTCTGGTGAGCAGTTCTTC.

The chain employs TRBV2 and TRBJ2-7, with 7 bases identical to TRBD1. Trimming cost V 8 bases and J 2 bases; bases outside gene matches: 3. The CDR3 sequence is 12 residues long. Germline V CDR1 and CDR2: SNHLY, FYNNEI. Here the CDR3 reads CASGTVTYEQYF. Here the CDR3 DNA reads TGTGCCAGCGGGACAGTCACCTACGAGCAGTACTTC.

The rearrangement joins TRBV30 to TRBJ2-2; 11 bases align to TRBD2. With V trimmed by 2 bases and J by 5 bases, 7 bases remained unmatched. The germline gives CDR1 GTSNPN, CDR2 SVGIG (reference sequence). The CDR3 runs 16 residues. CDR3 region: CAWSTLAGGGTGELFF. CDR3 in DNA: TGTGCCTGGAGTACCCTAGCGGGGGGCGGTACCGGGGAGCTGTTTTTT.

The rearrangement links TRBV5-6 to TRBJ2-3; D is undetermined. The V gene lost 5 bases and the J gene lost 1 base, with 14 bases spanning the gap. Germline assignment: CDR1 SGHDT and CDR2 YYEEEE. The CDR3 contains 15 residues. CDR3 region: CASSPRGSGTDTQYF. Written as DNA, the CDR3 is TGTGCCAGCAGTCCCCGCGGATCCGGCACAGATACGCAGTATTTT.

Only one count was recorded for this clone. The chain combines TRBV7-2 with TRBJ2-3, with no clear D. CDR3 size: 15 residues. The V end lost 0 bases, the J end lost 2 bases, and 9 bases lay between the germline ends. Germline CDR1 reads SGHTA; CDR2 reads FQGNSA. CDR3 loop: CASSLAPGATDTQYF. Written as DNA, the CDR3 is TGTGCCAGCAGCTTAGCCCCTGGAGCCACAGATACGCAGTATTTT.

This clone was recorded once. The chain joins TRBV7-2 to TRBJ2-3, with 9 positions matching TRBD2. Germline V gene lookup returns CDR1 SGHTA and CDR2 FQGNSA. V gave up 2 bases and J gave up 0 bases; unmatched junction bases: 6. The CDR3 has 17 amino acids. The CDR3 region is CASSLRAGGASTDTQYF. CDR3 DNA: TGTGCCAGCAGCTTAAGGGCGGGGGGGGCTAGCACAGATACGCAGTATTTT.